This is a list of T cell receptor beta chains from one sample in a study of T cell clonotyping in hematopoietic cell transplantation. The assay was immunoSEQ multiplex PCR, and TCRdb's table has in-frame clones only and misses some. The table has tens of thousands of clones, approximately 84% seen once. Sequencing was performed on peripheral blood mononuclear cells, taken before stem cell transplant. These receptors originate from a man aged 55 to 69 with biphenotypic leukemia. Some clones in this sample may be carry-over from other donors' samples. Both conserved end residues are part of each CDR3. A D gene is named only where the DNA matches it firmly. Some rows have no size entry. The others give once, few or many, or a class for an expanded clone.

d_gene	v_gene	j_gene	abundance	CDR3aa	CDR3nt
.	TRBV7-2	TRBJ1-1	.	CASSVSRVTEAFF	TGTGCCAGCAGCGTAAGCAGGGTTACTGAAGCTTTCTTT
.	TRBV6-1	TRBJ2-3	few	CASVYTDTQYF	TGTGCCAGCGTATATACAGATACGCAGTATTTT
TRBD1	TRBV10-3	TRBJ1-2	.	CAIRWDREGEDYGYTF	TGTGCCATCAGATGGGACAGGGAGGGAGAGGACTATGGCTACACCTTC
.	TRBV7-2	TRBJ2-5	.	CASTFGETQYF	TGTGCCAGCACCTTTGGGGAGACCCAGTACTTC
.	TRBV15	TRBJ1-5	.	CATSTPGRVSNQPQHF	TGTGCCACCAGCACCCCCGGGAGGGTTAGCAATCAGCCCCAGCATTTT
.	TRBV20-1	TRBJ1-2	.	CSARYLQGYTF	TGCAGTGCTAGATACCTCCAAGGCTACACCTTC
.	TRBV4-1	TRBJ2-3	few	CASSQRASSTDTQYF	TGCGCCAGCAGCCAAAGAGCTAGTTCCACAGATACGCAGTATTTT
.	TRBV30	TRBJ1-2	.	CAWRGGSKEAIFGYTF	TGTGCCTGGAGAGGAGGGTCTAAAGAGGCGATTTTTGGCTACACCTTC
TRBD1	TRBV2	TRBJ1-1	.	CASNLIQGTEAFF	TGTGCCAGCAACCTAATACAGGGGACTGAAGCTTTCTTT
.	TRBV9	TRBJ2-2	.	CASSVAGSGELFF	TGTGCCAGCAGCGTAGCGGGATCGGGGGAGCTGTTTTTT
TRBD2	TRBV29-1	TRBJ2-1	once	CSVESRTSGRADEQFF	TGCAGCGTTGAATCGCGGACTAGCGGGAGGGCCGATGAGCAGTTCTTC
.	TRBV25-1	TRBJ2-5	.	CASSEDRIGQETQYF	TGTGCCAGCAGTGAAGATCGCATTGGGCAAGAGACCCAGTACTTC
TRBD1	TRBV19	TRBJ1-2	.	CASADRLSGYTF	TGTGCCAGTGCGGACAGGCTCTCAGGCTACACCTTC
.	TRBV7-2	TRBJ1-2	.	CASSLTRTIYGYTF	TGTGCCAGCAGCTTAACAAGGACGATCTATGGCTACACCTTC
TRBD1	TRBV28	TRBJ2-7	once	CASRESGTGFLGQYF	TGTGCCAGCAGGGAATCCGGGACAGGGTTCCTCGGGCAGTACTTC
TRBD1	TRBV5-1	TRBJ1-2	.	CASREGTGIIYGYTF	TGCGCCAGCAGGGAAGGGACAGGAATTATCTATGGCTACACCTTC
TRBD1	TRBV6-5	TRBJ1-1	.	CASSPNRGTEAFF	TGTGCCAGCAGCCCTAACAGGGGCACTGAAGCTTTCTTT
TRBD1	TRBV19	TRBJ2-7	.	CASSIGDRIHEQYF	TGTGCCAGTAGTATTGGGGACAGGATCCACGAGCAGTACTTC
.	TRBV9	TRBJ2-3	.	CASSVRASSTDTQYF	TGTGCCAGCAGCGTAAGAGCTTCTAGCACAGATACGCAGTATTTT
TRBD1	TRBV5-1	TRBJ1-2	.	CASRSNRGNYGYTF	TGCGCCAGCAGGTCGAACAGGGGGAACTATGGCTACACCTTC
.	TRBV28	TRBJ2-7	.	CASSQIYRDEQYF	TGTGCCAGCAGTCAGATTTATCGGGACGAGCAGTACTTC
.	TRBV30	TRBJ2-1	.	CAWSPPGTRGYNEQFF	TGTGCCTGGAGTCCACCCGGGACCCGAGGTTACAATGAGCAGTTCTTC
TRBD1	TRBV27	TRBJ1-2	.	CASTDDRAGGYTF	TGTGCCAGCACCGATGACAGGGCGGGAGGCTACACCTTC
.	TRBV11-2	TRBJ1-1	medium-sized	CASSGDGVEAFF	TGTGCCAGCAGCGGCGACGGGGTTGAAGCTTTCTTT
.	TRBV5-4	TRBJ2-3	.	CASSLARGGDTQYF	TGTGCCAGCAGCTTGGCCAGGGGTGGAGATACGCAGTATTTT
.	TRBV20-1	TRBJ1-1	.	CSARGVTEAFF	TGCAGTGCTAGAGGGGTCACTGAAGCTTTCTTT
.	TRBV4-1	TRBJ2-3	.	CASSQSGQIFTDTQYF	TGCGCCAGCAGCCAGTCAGGACAGATCTTCACAGATACGCAGTATTTT
.	TRBV5-1	TRBJ2-1	.	CASSSYPLSSYNEQFF	TGCGCCAGCAGCTCCTACCCACTCAGCTCCTACAATGAGCAGTTCTTC
.	TRBV20-1	TRBJ2-7	.	CSVDHSYEQYF	TGCAGTGTTGATCACTCCTACGAGCAGTACTTC
TRBD1	TRBV6-1	TRBJ2-2	few	CASRDRGSGELFF	TGTGCCAGCCGGGACAGGGGATCCGGGGAGCTGTTTTTT
.	TRBV7-2	TRBJ2-1	.	CASSLRGVSYNEQFF	TGTGCCAGCAGCTTACGAGGAGTATCCTACAATGAGCAGTTCTTC
TRBD1	TRBV2	TRBJ2-7	.	CASSKEPGQEPYEQYF	TGTGCCAGCAGTAAAGAGCCTGGACAGGAACCCTACGAGCAGTACTTC
TRBD2	TRBV4-2	TRBJ2-6	.	CASSQDPLAGSSSGANVLTF	TGTGCCAGCAGCCAAGATCCGCTAGCGGGATCGAGCTCTGGGGCCAACGTCCTGACTTTC
.	TRBV4-1	TRBJ2-1	.	CASSQDMGNEQFF	TGCGCCAGCAGCCAAGATATGGGCAATGAGCAGTTCTTC
.	TRBV2	TRBJ1-1	.	CASNGGRANTEAFF	TGTGCCAGCAATGGGGGCAGGGCGAACACTGAAGCTTTCTTT
.	TRBV9	TRBJ2-3	few	CASSASTTDTQYF	TGTGCCAGCAGCGCCAGTACCACAGATACGCAGTATTTT
TRBD1	TRBV7-6	TRBJ2-1	.	CASSPRGLLRNEQFF	TGTGCCAGCAGCCCCAGGGGGCTACTTCGCAATGAGCAGTTCTTC
.	TRBV28	TRBJ2-7	.	CASSPLQGGGYEQYF	TGTGCCAGCAGCCCCTTACAGGGGGGAGGGTACGAGCAGTACTTC
.	TRBV5-4	TRBJ2-7	.	CASSQGGQSSYEQYF	TGTGCCAGCAGCCAGGGGGGACAGAGCTCCTACGAGCAGTACTTC
TRBD2	TRBV7-9	TRBJ2-1	.	CASSQIAGFGNEQFF	TGTGCCAGCAGCCAAATAGCGGGATTCGGCAATGAGCAGTTCTTC
TRBD1	TRBV29-1	TRBJ2-2	.	CSVYWTGSNTGELFF	TGCAGCGTTTATTGGACAGGGAGCAACACCGGGGAGCTGTTTTTT
.	TRBV6-5	TRBJ2-7	.	CASHEGGRGYEQYF	TGTGCCAGCCACGAAGGCGGCAGGGGCTACGAGCAGTACTTC
.	TRBV4-2	TRBJ2-5	.	CASSRSGPGETQYF	TGTGCCAGCAGCCGCAGCGGTCCAGGAGAGACCCAGTACTTC
TRBD1	TRBV19	TRBJ1-4	.	CASSIPTGPTNEKLFF	TGTGCCAGTAGTATTCCGACAGGGCCAACTAATGAAAAACTGTTTTTT
.	TRBV6-1	TRBJ1-5	.	CASSVWDPRANQPQHF	TGTGCCAGCAGTGTATGGGACCCCAGGGCCAATCAGCCCCAGCATTTT
.	TRBV28	TRBJ1-2	.	CASSFQGVFGYTF	TGTGCCAGCAGTTTCCAGGGCGTCTTTGGCTACACCTTC
.	TRBV6-5	TRBJ2-7	few	CASGTGPSYEQYF	TGTGCCAGCGGGACGGGGCCCTCCTACGAGCAGTACTTC
TRBD1	TRBV30	TRBJ2-2	.	CAWSEGTAGELFF	TGTGCCTGGAGTGAGGGGACAGCCGGGGAGCTGTTTTTT
.	TRBV6-5	TRBJ1-3	.	CASSPHANFGNTIYF	TGTGCCAGCAGTCCACATGCGAATTTCGGAAACACCATATATTTT
.	TRBV5-1	TRBJ2-2	.	CASMSGGVNTGELFF	TGCGCCAGCATGTCAGGAGGGGTAAACACCGGGGAGCTGTTTTTT
.	TRBV5-4	TRBJ1-1	.	CASSLEMETEAFF	TGTGCCAGCAGCTTGGAGATGGAAACTGAAGCTTTCTTT
.	TRBV11-3	TRBJ2-3	once	CASSLGGADTQYF	TGTGCCAGCAGCTTAGGCGGTGCAGATACGCAGTATTTT
TRBD1	TRBV9	TRBJ2-6	.	CASGTDSGANVLTF	TGTGCCAGCGGGACAGACTCTGGGGCCAACGTCCTGACTTTC
.	TRBV9	TRBJ2-2	.	CASSPPTATGELFF	TGTGCCAGCAGCCCCCCGACAGCTACCGGGGAGCTGTTTTTT
.	TRBV27	TRBJ1-1	.	CASSMTAMNTEAFF	TGTGCCAGCAGTATGACGGCTATGAACACTGAAGCTTTCTTT